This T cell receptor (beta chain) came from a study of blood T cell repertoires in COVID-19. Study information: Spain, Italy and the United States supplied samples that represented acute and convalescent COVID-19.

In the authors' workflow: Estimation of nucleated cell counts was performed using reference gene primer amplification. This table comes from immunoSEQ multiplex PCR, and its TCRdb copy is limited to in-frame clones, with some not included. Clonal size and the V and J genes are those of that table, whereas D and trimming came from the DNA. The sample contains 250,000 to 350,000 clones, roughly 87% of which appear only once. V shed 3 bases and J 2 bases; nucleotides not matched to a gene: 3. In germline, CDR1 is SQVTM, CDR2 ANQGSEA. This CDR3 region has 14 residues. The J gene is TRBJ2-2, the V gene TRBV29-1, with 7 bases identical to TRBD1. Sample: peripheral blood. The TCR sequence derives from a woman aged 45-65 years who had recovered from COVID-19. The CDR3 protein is CSVDTGVNTGELFF. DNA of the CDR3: TGCAGCGTTGACACAGGGGTTAACACCGGGGAGCTGTTTTTT.